This entry lists 25 T cell receptor beta chains sequenced from one sample in a study of blood T cell repertoires in COVID-19. TCRdb's table, derived via immunoSEQ multiplex PCR, lists solely in-frame clones and lacks some. This sample has around 47,000 clones, with roughly 71% found just once. Sequences were obtained from peripheral blood. The source is a man older than 75 with acute or convalescent COVID-19.

This sequence joins TRBV15 and TRBJ2-3, with D possibly being TRBD1 (5 bases). Trimming took 4 bases from V and 0 from J, leaving 14 bases between them. The length of the CDR3 is 16 residues. The germline V gene encodes CDR1 LNHNV and CDR2 YYDKDF (reference sequence). CDR3 sequence (DNA): TGTGCCACCAGCATACGAGCTGGGGCTAGCACAGATACGCAGTATTTT. Translated, it gives CATSIRAGASTDTQYF.

This clone was recorded a few times. The chain carries TRBV3-1 (or the pseudogene TRBV3-2) and TRBJ1-4; 7 positions agree with TRBD1. With 4 bases clipped from V and 5 bases from J, the junction kept 7 bases outside the gene matches. The germline V gene encodes CDR1 LGHDT and CDR2 YNNKEL (reference sequence). CDR3 size: 15 residues. The CDR3 sequence: CASSLRDSGNEKLFF. The CDR3 DNA follows: TGTGCCAGCAGCCTCCGGGACAGTGGAAATGAAAAACTGTTTTTT.

This clone was seen a handful of times. The rearrangement links TRBV19 to TRBJ2-3; 9 bases line up with TRBD2. Germline V CDR1 and CDR2: LNHDA, SQIVND (reference sequence). After removal of 7 bases from V and 6 bases from J, the junction contained 8 bases not matched to a gene. The CDR3 spans 14 residues. Written as DNA, the CDR3 is TGTGCCAGTATTAGCGGGAGACTTGGTGATACGCAGTATTTT. This codes for CASISGRLGDTQYF.

The chain recombines TRBV20-1 with TRBJ2-3; D may be TRBD2 (5 bases). V was trimmed by 3 bases and J by 2 bases, leaving 18 bases between them. The CDR3 runs to 16 residues. Per germline, CDR1 DFQATT and CDR2 SNEGSKA (reference sequence). This CDR3 is CSASPWTDPATDTQYF. CDR3 sequence (DNA): TGCAGTGCTAGTCCATGGACTGACCCTGCCACAGATACGCAGTATTTT.

In this sample, this clone turned up a few times. The V and J genes are TRBV19 and TRBJ1-1, with D maybe TRBD1 (6 bases). Germline V gene sequence: CDR1 LNHDA, CDR2 SQIVND (reference sequence). Trimming stripped 5 bases from V and 5 bases from J, with 15 bases between. This CDR3 contains 14 residues. The CDR3, as DNA: TGTGCCAGTAGTCCACTCAGGGGAAAAACTGAAGCTTTCTTT. Protein sequence: CASSPLRGKTEAFF.

This sequence joins TRBV5-6 and TRBJ1-1; 7 nucleotides agree with TRBD1. V gave up 0 bases and J gave up 0 bases; unmatched junction bases: 5. Germline V gene sequence: CDR1 SGHDT, CDR2 YYEEEE. The CDR3 is 16 residues long. The CDR3 loop reads CASSLGQGAMNTEAFF. In DNA form, the CDR3 reads TGTGCCAGCAGCTTGGGACAGGGAGCGATGAACACTGAAGCTTTCTTT.

This clone was seen only once. V is TRBV5-1 and J is TRBJ2-7; D might be TRBD1 (5 bases). V was clipped by 4 bases and J by 4 bases, with 21 bases between them. This CDR3 is built from 16 residues. Germline loops: CDR1 SGHRS, CDR2 YFSETQ. The CDR3 spells CASSPEPREARYEQYF. The CDR3 nucleotides are TGCGCCAGCAGCCCCGAACCCAGGGAAGCTAGATACGAGCAGTACTTC.

By sample fraction, this clone is medium-sized (0.01 to 0.1%). The chain joins TRBV5-8 to TRBJ1-2; the D is unclear. The CDR3 is 14 amino acids. Trimming left V 5 bases short and J 4 bases short, with 15 bases between. CDR1 and CDR2 (germline): SGHTS, YDEGEE. The CDR3 sequence is CASSYGLTTYGYTF. In DNA form, the CDR3 reads TGTGCCAGCAGTTACGGACTTACTACCTATGGCTACACCTTC.

This clone has more than one count but fewer than ten. CDR3 sequence: CASLRDRPYGYTF. CDR3 nucleotide sequence: TGTGCCTCTCTCCGGGACAGACCCTATGGCTACACCTTC. This chain connects TRBV30 to TRBJ1-2; 7 bases line up with TRBD1. J was trimmed by 4 bases and V by 7 bases; bases with no gene match: 9. The CDR3 consists of 13 residues. The germline V gene has CDR1 GTSNPN and CDR2 SVGIG (reference sequence).

The chain links TRBV9 to TRBJ1-3, with D possibly TRBD1 on 6 matching bases. Trimming removed 0 bases from V and 4 bases from J, with 11 bases in between. The germline V gene has CDR1 SGDLS and CDR2 YYNGEE. CDR3 length equals 15 residues. Here the CDR3 reads CASSVDSRGGNTIYF. The CDR3 DNA reads TGTGCCAGCAGCGTAGACAGCAGGGGAGGAAACACCATATATTTT.

The chain links TRBV9 to TRBJ1-3; D gene ambiguous. The CDR3 totals 15 residues. V gave up 5 bases and J gave up 0 bases, with 12 bases separating them. Germline V gene lookup returns CDR1 SGDLS and CDR2 YYNGEE. Here the CDR3 DNA reads TGTGCCAGCAGTATCTCAGGTACCTCTGGAAACACCATATATTTT. Its translation: CASSISGTSGNTIYF.

The chain combines TRBV19 with TRBJ2-1, with 7 bases that match TRBD1. The CDR3 loop spans 15 amino acids. Germline lookup yields CDR1 LNHDA and CDR2 SQIVND (reference sequence). After removal of 4 bases from V and 6 bases from J, the junction contained 9 bases not matched to a gene. The CDR3 sequence is CASSTQGSGFNEQFF. CDR3 bases: TGTGCCAGTAGTACACAGGGGTCTGGGTTCAATGAGCAGTTCTTC.

The rearrangement joins TRBV23-1 to TRBJ2-1, with 7 nucleotides matching TRBD1. TRBV23-1 qualifies as an ORF whose function is uncertain. This CDR3 region has 16 residues. V lost 4 bases and J lost 1; bases outside the gene matches: 7. The CDR3: CASSPLWDSSYNEQFF. CDR3 in DNA: TGCGCCAGCAGTCCACTCTGGGACAGTTCCTACAATGAGCAGTTCTTC.

This rearrangement joins TRBV10-3 to TRBJ1-1; the D is unclear. The CDR3 consists of 13 residues. V lost 4 bases and J lost 5, with 11 bases in between. Germline V gene sequence: CDR1 ENHRY, CDR2 SYGVKD. DNA for the CDR3: TGTGCCATCAGTGGTCTCGGGAGTACTGAAGCTTTCTTT. Translated, it gives CAISGLGSTEAFF.

The chain links TRBV7-2 to TRBJ1-6; D is ambiguous. CDR1 is SGHTA, CDR2 FQGNSA, per germline. Trimming left V 1 base short and J 9 bases short, with 10 bases between. This CDR3 is 14 amino acids long. The CDR3 nucleotides read TGTGCCAGCAGCTTAGTGGGCGTCGGTTCACCCCTCCACTTT. Translating it yields CASSLVGVGSPLHF.

In DNA, the CDR3 is TGCGCCACCACGGAGGGGTTAGGTACAGATACGCAGTATTTT. Its protein product is CATTEGLGTDTQYF. The V gene is TRBV5-1, the J gene TRBJ2-3; TRBD2 might be the D (6 bases). The V end was cut by 9 bases, the J end by 3 bases, with 17 bases between. CDR3 length: 14 residues. Germline values: CDR1 SGHRS, CDR2 YFSETQ.

V is TRBV2 and J is TRBJ1-5; TRBD1 matches 7 bases. Germline trimming cut 6 bases from V and 0 bases from J; bases unmatched to any gene: 2. The CDR3 has 14 amino acids. Germline lookup yields CDR1 SNHLY and CDR2 FYNNEI. CDR3 loop: CASRTGTSNQPQHF. CDR3 nucleotides: TGTGCCAGCAGGACAGGGACTAGCAATCAGCCCCAGCATTTT.

The chain uses TRBV30 and TRBJ2-5; 8 bases agree with TRBD2. Germline CDR1 is GTSNPN and CDR2 is SVGIG (reference sequence). The J segment lost 4 bases and the V segment lost 3 bases, leaving 10 bases of the junction unmatched. CDR3 length: 15 amino acids. This CDR3 reads CAWRARGLGTETQYF. CDR3 sequence (DNA): TGTGCCTGGAGGGCCAGGGGACTAGGCACAGAGACCCAGTACTTC.

In DNA, the CDR3 is TGTGCCAGCAGGCCCGCACAGGGTTCCTACAATGAGCAGTTCTTC. Translation gives CASRPAQGSYNEQFF. V gene TRBV7-2 combines with J gene TRBJ2-1; possibly TRBD1 for D (6 bases). CDR3 length equals 15 residues. Per germline, CDR1 SGHTA and CDR2 FQGNSA. The V and J ends lost 6 bases and 1 base respectively, with 13 bases between them.

A single count supports this clone. V usage is TRBV13 and J usage is TRBJ2-6, with 9 positions matching TRBD1. The J segment lost 5 bases and the V segment lost 5 bases, leaving 4 bases of the junction unmatched. The CDR3 has 15 amino acids. Germline CDR1 reads PRHDT; CDR2 reads FYEKMQ (reference sequence). CDR3 protein: CASSKGQGWANVLTF. In nucleotides, the CDR3 is TGTGCCAGCAGCAAGGGACAGGGCTGGGCCAACGTCCTGACTTTC.

The chain links TRBV3-1 (or the pseudogene TRBV3-2) to TRBJ2-3, with 10 nucleotides matching TRBD2. The CDR3 is 18 amino acids. Germline assignment: CDR1 LGHDT and CDR2 YNNKEL (reference sequence). The ends lost 0 bases at V and 3 bases at J; junction bases unmatched: 9. The DNA for the CDR3 is TGTGCCAGCAGCCAAGATGTAGCGGGAGGCGAGGGGACAGATACGCAGTATTTT. It is translated as CASSQDVAGGEGTDTQYF.

Remarks on this clone: Different DNA sequences within this sample yield the same CDR3. The rearrangement uses TRBV5-4 and TRBJ1-1; 7 bases match TRBD1. The CDR3 is 14 residues long. The V and J ends lost 0 bases and 5 bases, in that order; junction bases with no gene match: 4. Germline V lookup: CDR1 SGHNT, CDR2 YYREEE (reference sequence). The CDR3 sequence is CASSLEGGETEAFF. The CDR3 nucleotides are TGTGCCAGCAGCTTGGAAGGGGGCGAGACTGAAGCTTTCTTT.

A single count supports this clone. V is TRBV5-5 and J is TRBJ2-2, with D possibly matching TRBD2 (5 bases). CDR1 is SGHKS, CDR2 YYEKEE, per germline (reference sequence). The CDR3 is 14 residues long. The V gene lost 4 bases and the J gene lost 3 bases, with 10 bases spanning the gap. CDR3 sequence reads: CASSLRADTGELFF. The CDR3 DNA follows: TGTGCCAGCAGCCTGCGGGCCGACACCGGGGAGCTGTTTTTT.

The J gene is TRBJ2-3, the V gene TRBV4-3; a possible D gene is TRBD1 (6 bases). The germline V and J ends were trimmed by 5 bases and 4 bases, with 10 bases remaining between them. Germline lookup yields CDR1 LGHNA and CDR2 YSLEER. The CDR3 is 13 residues long. The CDR3 spells CASSTGFSDTQYF. The CDR3 coding sequence is TGCGCCAGCAGCACAGGGTTTTCAGATACGCAGTATTTT.

The V call is TRBV18, the J call TRBJ2-3; the match to TRBD1 covers 12 bases. V gave up 3 bases and J gave up 2 bases; unmatched junction bases: 6. The CDR3 extends over 17 amino acids. From germline, CDR1 is KGHSH and CDR2 LQKENI. The CDR3 here is CASSPTRDRGPTDTQYF. DNA of the CDR3: TGTGCCAGCTCACCGACCAGGGACAGGGGGCCCACAGATACGCAGTATTTT.